The 27 T cell receptor beta chains presented below share a single source sample, sequenced in a study of blood T cells in healthy people across ages. The authors ran a second PCR of about 6 to 11 cycles using a sample-barcoded 5' primer and a J-beta primer mix. TCRdb reanalysed the 5' RACE reads using MiXCR and keeps one entry per CDR3 protein. The sample lists about 1,500,000 distinct CDR3 sequences; roughly 40% were seen once. Sequencing was carried out using blood. The receptors derive from a woman aged 18-29 years in good health.

This clonotype appeared a few times. The V call is TRBV6-6, the J call TRBJ1-1; D possibly corresponds to TRBD1 (5 bases). The CDR3 consists of 13 residues. V was cut by 3 bases and J by 5 bases, with 10 bases left in between. Looked up from germline, CDR1 is MNHNY and CDR2 is SVGAGI (reference sequence). The chain's CDR3 is CASSYVGGTEAFF. The CDR3 coding sequence is TGTGCCAGCAGTTATGTCGGGGGAACTGAAGCTTTCTTT.

This sequence joins TRBV5-6 and TRBJ2-1; D may be TRBD2 (6 bases). This CDR3 is 14 amino acids long. V dropped 4 bases and J dropped 4 bases, with 12 bases sitting between them. The germline gives CDR1 SGHDT, CDR2 YYEEEE. CDR3 sequence (DNA): TGTGCCAGCAGCGGGGTAGCGGATTACAATGAGCAGTTCTTC. It yields the protein CASSGVADYNEQFF.

This clonotype was observed a few times. This chain uses TRBV29-1 with TRBJ2-1; 9 bases match TRBD2. V lost 8 bases to trimming and J lost 0 bases; unmatched junction nucleotides: 5. Per the germline V gene, CDR1 is SQVTM and CDR2 is ANQGSEA. CDR3 length: 14 residues. The CDR3 nucleotides read TGCAGCCCTGGACTAGCGAGCTCCTACAATGAGCAGTTCTTC. Translation gives CSPGLASSYNEQFF.

This clonotype was found a few times. This sequence joins TRBV3-1 and TRBJ1-1, with TRBD1 identical over 11 bases. The V gene's germline CDR1 is LGHDT and CDR2 YNNKEL (reference sequence). With 4 bases clipped from V and 5 bases from J, the junction kept 9 bases outside the gene matches. The CDR3 loop spans 16 amino acids. This CDR3 reads CASSPRDRGLRTEAFF. The CDR3 nucleotides read TGTGCCAGCAGCCCCCGGGACAGGGGGTTACGGACTGAAGCTTTCTTT.

The rearrangement links TRBV20-1 to TRBJ2-7; 8 bases match TRBD2. The DNA end favors TRBJ2-5, so the J call may be wrong. The CDR3 loop spans 13 amino acids. The germline CDR1 and CDR2 sequences are DFQATT and SNEGSKA (reference sequence). CDR3: CSAKAGGGETQYF. CDR3 DNA sequence: TGCAGTGCTAAGGCGGGAGGTGGGGAGACCCAGTACTTC.

The chain has TRBV10-3 and TRBJ2-7; 9 nucleotides agree with TRBD1. This CDR3 has 12 amino acids. The V and J ends lost 7 bases and 6 bases, in that order; junction bases with no gene match: 4. CDR1 is ENHRY and CDR2 is SYGVKD in the germline V gene. CDR3 sequence (DNA): TGTGCCATCACCGCGACAGGGGGCGAGCAGTACTTC. It yields the protein CAITATGGEQYF.

This clonotype showed up just a few times. This chain joins TRBV12-3 or TRBV12-4 and TRBJ2-1; D is perhaps TRBD2 (5 bases). The CDR3 loop spans 13 amino acids. Trimming took off 4 bases at V and 9 bases at J, with 13 bases between the two ends. This CDR3 reads CASSSTSESEQFF. The CDR3 DNA sequence: TGTGCCAGCAGTTCCACTAGTGAGAGTGAGCAGTTCTTC.

V usage is TRBV25-1 and J usage is TRBJ1-4; a weak D match, TRBD1 (5 bases). V dropped 0 bases and J dropped 2 bases, with 7 bases sitting between them. CDR1 is MGHDK and CDR2 is SYGVNS in the germline V gene. The CDR3 is 15 residues long. CDR3 loop: CASSEYRQTNEKLFF. CDR3 in DNA: TGTGCCAGCAGTGAATATAGACAGACTAATGAAAAACTGTTTTTT.

This clonotype was seen a handful of times. The chain carries TRBV27 and TRBJ2-7, with a tentative D call TRBD1 (5 bases). The CDR3 is 13 residues long. Germline V gene lookup returns CDR1 MNHEY and CDR2 SMNVEV (reference sequence). Trimming took off 6 bases at V and 3 bases at J, with 12 bases between the two ends. The CDR3 spells CASSRIGVYEQYF. CDR3 coding DNA: TGTGCCAGCAGCCGTATAGGGGTCTACGAGCAGTACTTC.

This clonotype was seen repeatedly, ten times or more. The CDR3 sequence: CASSLEGNTYEQYF. The CDR3 bases are TGCGCCAGCAGCTTGGAGGGCAATACCTACGAGCAGTACTTC. This chain links TRBV5-1 with TRBJ2-7; D is unclear. Trimming took 0 bases from V and 2 from J, leaving 9 bases between them. The CDR3 has 14 residues. CDR1 SGHRS and CDR2 YFSETQ come from the germline V gene.

This clonotype was seen at least ten times. The genes are TRBV6-6 and TRBJ2-1, with unresolved D. This CDR3 comprises 13 residues. Per the germline V gene, CDR1 is MNHNY and CDR2 is SVGAGI (reference sequence). The V end lost 0 bases, the J end lost 2 bases, and 2 bases lay between the germline ends. For the CDR3, the DNA is TGTGCCAGCAGTTACTCGACCTACAATGAGCAGTTCTTC. It encodes CASSYSTYNEQFF.

Comment on this clonotype: The junction and the germline gene differ at one end; a read error may be behind it. V usage is TRBV6-5 and J usage is TRBJ2-1; D is ambiguous. Germline loops: CDR1 MNHEY, CDR2 SVGAGI. The CDR3 has 15 amino acids. Here the CDR3 reads CVSSPTVVSYNEQFF. DNA for the CDR3: TGTGTCAGCAGTCCGACGGTAGTGTCCTACAATGAGCAGTTCTTC.

This clonotype appeared a few times. CDR3 in DNA: TGTGCTAGTGGTTTGGCCCGGACTCAAATGGCGGGGAACACTGAAGCTTTCTTT. Protein sequence: CASGLARTQMAGNTEAFF. V is TRBV12-5 and J is TRBJ1-1; no clear D. V lost 1 base to trimming and J lost 1 base, with 19 bases between them. Germline CDR1 is LGHNT and CDR2 is FRNRAP. There are 18 residues in the CDR3.

This clonotype was recorded a few times. This rearrangement joins TRBV28 to TRBJ2-5; the match to TRBD2 covers 10 bases. The tail of the sequence fits TRBJ2-7 better, so the J call may be wrong. The length of the CDR3 is 14 residues. From germline, CDR1 is MDHEN and CDR2 SYDVKM. The CDR3 DNA reads TGTGCCAGCAGTTCCCCGGGACTAGCGTTCGAGCAGTACTTC. This encodes CASSSPGLAFEQYF.

The gene calls are TRBV20-1 and TRBJ1-1; 8 nucleotides line up with TRBD1. The CDR3 is 12 residues long. The V gene's germline CDR1 is DFQATT and CDR2 SNEGSKA (reference sequence). V lost 5 bases and J lost 11; bases outside the gene matches: 10. The CDR3 loop is CSAYLRTGLAFF. The CDR3 bases are TGCAGTGCTTACCTTAGGACAGGGTTGGCTTTCTTT.

The count of this clonotype is one. The chain joins TRBV5-1 to TRBJ2-1; no clear D. With 3 bases removed from V and 2 bases from J, the gap between germline ends came to 12 bases. Per the germline V gene, CDR1 is SGHRS and CDR2 is YFSETQ. The CDR3 is 15 residues long. This CDR3 is CASSSTGPAYNEQFF. The CDR3 DNA sequence: TGCGCCAGCAGCTCCACGGGTCCGGCCTACAATGAGCAGTTCTTC.

The CDR3: CSALQLAVSTDTQYF. CDR3 nucleotide sequence: TGCAGTGCCTTGCAACTAGCGGTTAGCACAGATACGCAGTATTTT. The gene calls are TRBV20-1 and TRBJ2-3, with 8 bases that match TRBD2. With V trimmed by 6 bases and J by 0 bases, 8 bases remained unmatched. This CDR3 has 15 residues. In germline, CDR1 is DFQATT, CDR2 SNEGSKA (reference sequence).

Here the CDR3 reads CASSFGWGTSYEQYF. As DNA, the CDR3 is TGTGCCAGCAGCTTTGGCTGGGGGACCTCCTACGAGCAGTACTTC. V and J are TRBV7-2 and TRBJ2-7; D might be TRBD1 or TRBD2, each matching 5 bases. From germline, CDR1 is SGHTA and CDR2 FQGNSA. The CDR3 length is 15 residues. The ends were cut back, 3 bases at V and 0 bases at J, with 12 bases in the middle. The full variable domain, completed using reference TRBV7-2 and TRBJ2-7, is GAGVSQSPSNKVTEKGKDVELRCDPISGHTALYWYRQSLGQGLEFLIYFQGNSAPDKSGLPSDRFSAERTGGSVSTLTIQRTQQEDSAVYLCASSFGWGTSYEQYFGPGTRLTVT.

The chain carries TRBV4-2 and TRBJ2-5; D not certain. Germline CDR1 is LGHNA and CDR2 is YNFKEQ. The V gene lost 3 bases and the J gene lost 5 bases, with 16 bases spanning the gap. The CDR3 is made up of 15 amino acids. CDR3 in amino acids: CASSQEPTVGETQYF. CDR3 in DNA: TGTGCCAGCAGCCAGGAGCCTACTGTTGGGGAGACCCAGTACTTC.

This clonotype was counted between two and nine times. The rearrangement uses TRBV14 and TRBJ2-3; possible D gene TRBD2, 6 bases. The CDR3 sequence is 17 residues long. Germline values: CDR1 SGHDN, CDR2 FVKESK. Trimming shortened V by 1 base and J by 2 bases, and 16 bases separated the two germline ends. CDR3 nucleotides: TGTGCCAGCAGCCAAGGGTCCCTCAGCGGGCTCACAGATACGCAGTATTTT. It yields the protein CASSQGSLSGLTDTQYF.

V gene TRBV6-4 combines with J gene TRBJ2-5; no clear D. The end of the DNA fits TRBJ2-7 better, so the J call may be wrong. This CDR3 contains 12 residues. CDR1 is MRHNA and CDR2 is SNTAGT in the germline V gene. CDR3 sequence (DNA): TGTGCCAGCATAGTTCAGTTAGGCGAGCAGTACTTC. It specifies CASIVQLGEQYF.

This sequence joins TRBV20-1 and TRBJ1-1, with 7 bases lining up with TRBD1. This CDR3 comprises 14 residues. The trim removed 4 bases at V and 5 bases at J, leaving 10 bases unmatched. Germline values: CDR1 DFQATT, CDR2 SNEGSKA (reference sequence). This CDR3 reads CSAKKPGQTTEAFF. The DNA for the CDR3 is TGCAGTGCTAAAAAGCCGGGACAGACAACTGAAGCTTTCTTT.

The chain carries TRBV12-3 or TRBV12-4 and TRBJ2-3, with D unclear. The CDR3 length is 14 residues. Trimming removed 7 bases from V and 2 bases from J, with 13 bases in between. This CDR3 is CASIRIGFTDTQYF. CDR3 DNA: TGTGCCAGCATCCGCATCGGGTTCACAGATACGCAGTATTTT.

The V and J genes are TRBV4-2 and TRBJ2-1; 8 bases align to TRBD2. The CDR3 consists of 16 residues. V shed 1 base and J 9 bases; nucleotides not matched to a gene: 11. The germline CDR1 and CDR2 sequences are LGHNA and YNFKEQ. The CDR3 here is CASSQVGRAGDSEQFF. The CDR3 nucleotides read TGTGCCAGCAGCCAAGTAGGACGAGCGGGAGACAGTGAGCAGTTCTTC.

V is TRBV9 and J is TRBJ2-1, with TRBD2 matching over 12 bases. Trimming cost V 3 bases and J 7 bases; bases outside gene matches: 5. The CDR3 runs 15 residues. The V gene's germline CDR1 is SGDLS and CDR2 YYNGEE. The CDR3 DNA is TGTGCCAGCAGCGGAGGACTAGCGGGAAAGAATGAGCAGTTCTTC. Amino acids: CASSGGLAGKNEQFF.

There are a few counts of this clonotype. The chain has TRBV28 and TRBJ2-1; 9 bases are a match to TRBD2. V dropped 8 bases and J dropped 12; count of bases not matched to a gene: 5. There are 11 residues in the CDR3. CDR1 and CDR2 from the germline V gene are MDHEN and SYDVKM. CDR3 in DNA: TGTGCCAGCTCTAGCGGGGAAACGCAGTTCTTC. Its protein is CASSSGETQFF.

The chain carries TRBV9 and TRBJ2-1; TRBD1 matches at 8 bases. This CDR3 has 16 residues. The germline gives CDR1 SGDLS, CDR2 YYNGEE. V gave up 6 bases and J gave up 9 bases; unmatched junction bases: 17. CDR3 DNA sequence: TGTGCCAGCACTCCTCTAGGGACAGGTGCTAGGTTTGAGCAGTTCTTC. Translated: CASTPLGTGARFEQFF. Variable domain in full (rest from reference TRBV9 and TRBJ2-1): DSGVTQTPKHLITATGQRVTLRCSPRSGDLSVYWYQQSLDQGLQFLIQYYNGEERAKGNILERFSAQQFPDLHSELNLSSLELGDSALYFCASTPLGTGARFEQFFGPGTRLTVL.